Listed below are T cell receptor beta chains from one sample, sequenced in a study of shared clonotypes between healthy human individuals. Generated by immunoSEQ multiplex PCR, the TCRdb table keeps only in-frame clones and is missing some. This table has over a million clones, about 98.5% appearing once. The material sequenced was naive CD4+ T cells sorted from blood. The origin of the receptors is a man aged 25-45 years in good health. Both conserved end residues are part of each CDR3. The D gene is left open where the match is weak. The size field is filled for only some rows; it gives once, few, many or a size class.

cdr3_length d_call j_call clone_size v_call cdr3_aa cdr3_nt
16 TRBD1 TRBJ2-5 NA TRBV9 CASSEQGVYFQETQYF TGTGCCAGCAGCGAGCAGGGGGTGTATTTTCAAGAGACCCAGTACTTC
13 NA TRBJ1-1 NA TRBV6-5 CASVGQLNTEAFF TGTGCCAGCGTAGGACAGTTGAACACTGAAGCTTTCTTT
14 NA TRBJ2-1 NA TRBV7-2 CASSLAGGYNEQFF TGTGCCAGCAGCTTAGCGGGCGGATACAATGAGCAGTTCTTC
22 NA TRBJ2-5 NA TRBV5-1 CASSRGRRLAVVGGWVQETQYF TGCGCCAGCAGCAGGGGGCGTCGGTTGGCGGTCGTGGGAGGATGGGTCCAAGAGACCCAGTACTTC
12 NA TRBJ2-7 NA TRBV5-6 CASALGDYEQYF TGTGCCAGCGCTCTGGGGGACTACGAGCAGTACTTC
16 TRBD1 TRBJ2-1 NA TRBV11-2 CASSFPWTGGADEQFF TGTGCCAGCAGCTTCCCGTGGACAGGGGGCGCGGATGAGCAGTTCTTC
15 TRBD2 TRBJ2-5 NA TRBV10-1 CASSGLAGGQETQYF TGCGCCAGCAGTGGGCTAGCGGGAGGGCAAGAGACCCAGTACTTC
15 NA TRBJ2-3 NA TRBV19 CASSIVLSGTDTQYF TGTGCCAGTAGTATAGTTTTGAGCGGCACAGATACGCAGTATTTT
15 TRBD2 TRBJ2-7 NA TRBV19 CASSIVSGSNYEQYF TGTGCCAGTAGTATAGTTAGCGGGAGTAACTACGAGCAGTACTTC
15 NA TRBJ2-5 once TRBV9 CASSLVGGGQETQYF TGTGCCAGCAGCCTCGTAGGGGGAGGCCAGGAGACCCAGTACTTC
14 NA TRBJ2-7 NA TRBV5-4 CASSREGQHYEQYF TGTGCCAGCAGTAGGGAGGGACAGCACTACGAGCAGTACTTC
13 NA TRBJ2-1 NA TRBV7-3 CASSQGLNNEQFF TGTGCCAGCAGCCAGGGACTCAACAATGAGCAGTTCTTC
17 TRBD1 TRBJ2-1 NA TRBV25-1 CASSDLRGRGPRDEQFF TGTGCCAGCAGTGACCTGCGAGGCAGGGGGCCCAGGGATGAGCAGTTCTTC
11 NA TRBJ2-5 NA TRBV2 CAGGGGETQYF TGTGCCGGGGGCGGTGGAGAGACCCAGTACTTC
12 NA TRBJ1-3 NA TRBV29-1 CSVGFSGNTIYF TGCAGCGTTGGGTTCTCTGGAAACACCATATATTTT
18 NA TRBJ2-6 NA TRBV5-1 CASSADTLWASGANVLTF TGCGCCAGCAGCGCGGATACCTTGTGGGCCTCTGGGGCCAACGTCCTGACTTTC
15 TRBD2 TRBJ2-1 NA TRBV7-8 CASSYTGTSPYEQFF TGTGCCAGCAGCTACACCGGGACTAGCCCTTATGAGCAGTTCTTC
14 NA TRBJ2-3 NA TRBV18 CASSPPGSTDTQYF TGTGCCAGCTCACCACCAGGTAGCACAGATACGCAGTATTTT
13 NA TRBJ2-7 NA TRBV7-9 CAIQRDGDYEQYF TGTGCCATTCAACGGGACGGGGACTACGAGCAGTACTTC
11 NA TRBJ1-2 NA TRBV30 CAWGAGYGYTF TGTGCCTGGGGTGCAGGGTACGGCTACACCTTC
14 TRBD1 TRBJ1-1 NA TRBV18 CASSTGQGHTEAFF TGTGCCAGCTCAACCGGACAGGGGCACACTGAAGCTTTCTTT
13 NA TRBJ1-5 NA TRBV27 CASSDSSSQPQHF TGTGCCAGCAGCGACTCCTCCTCTCAGCCCCAGCATTTT
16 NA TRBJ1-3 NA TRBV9 CASSATGLFSGNTIYF TGTGCCAGCAGCGCGACAGGCCTATTCTCTGGAAACACCATATATTTT
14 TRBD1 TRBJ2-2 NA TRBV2 CASRGTADTGELFF TGTGCCAGCAGGGGGACAGCCGACACCGGGGAGCTGTTTTTT
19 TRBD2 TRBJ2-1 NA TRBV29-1 CSVRLQVFAGTRGWNEQFF TGCAGCGTACGCCTGCAGGTTTTTGCCGGGACTAGGGGCTGGAATGAGCAGTTCTTC
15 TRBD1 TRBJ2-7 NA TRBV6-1 CASSDSGTGRYEQYF TGTGCCAGCAGTGACTCCGGGACAGGGCGGTACGAGCAGTACTTC
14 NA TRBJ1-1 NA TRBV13 CASSLRMGNTEAFF TGTGCCAGCAGCCTTAGGATGGGTAACACTGAAGCTTTCTTT
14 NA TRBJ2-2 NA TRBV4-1 CASSQDSARGELFF TGCGCCAGCAGCCAAGACAGTGCGCGCGGGGAGCTGTTTTTT
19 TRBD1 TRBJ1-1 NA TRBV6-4 CASSSFGTGIGLRNTEAFF TGTGCCAGCAGTAGCTTTGGGACAGGGATTGGCCTGAGGAACACTGAAGCTTTCTTT
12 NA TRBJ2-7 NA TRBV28 CASSLLANEQYF TGTGCCAGCAGTTTACTTGCAAACGAGCAGTACTTC
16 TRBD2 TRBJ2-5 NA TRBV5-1 CASSLSVAGEGETQYF TGCGCCAGCAGCTTGAGCGTAGCGGGAGAGGGAGAGACCCAGTACTTC
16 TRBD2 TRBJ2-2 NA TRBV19 CASSTFVGGRDGELFF TGTGCCAGTAGTACCTTCGTGGGAGGGCGCGACGGGGAGCTGTTTTTT
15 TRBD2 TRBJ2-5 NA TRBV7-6 CASSLGTSGKETQYF TGTGCCAGCAGCTTAGGGACTAGCGGGAAAGAGACCCAGTACTTC
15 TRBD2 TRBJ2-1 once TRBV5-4 CASSSTSGNHNEQFF TGTGCCAGCAGCTCAACTAGCGGAAACCACAATGAGCAGTTCTTC
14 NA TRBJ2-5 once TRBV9 CASSSNGGGQTQYF TGTGCCAGCAGCTCCAACGGGGGCGGACAGACCCAGTACTTC
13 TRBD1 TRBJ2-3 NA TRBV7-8 CASSRDRVDTQYF TGTGCCAGCAGCAGGGACAGGGTGGATACGCAGTATTTT
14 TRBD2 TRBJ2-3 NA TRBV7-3 CASRLAGEADTQYF TGTGCCAGCAGGTTAGCGGGAGAAGCAGATACGCAGTATTTT
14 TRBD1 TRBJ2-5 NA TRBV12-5 CASGHDRGLETQYF TGTGCTAGTGGCCATGACAGGGGTCTGGAGACCCAGTACTTC
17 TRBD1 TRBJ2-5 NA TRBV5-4 CASRRRRKDRGQETQYF TGTGCCAGCAGACGTAGGCGGAAGGACAGGGGCCAAGAGACCCAGTACTTC
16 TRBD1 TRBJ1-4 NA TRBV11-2 CASSQGQIGTNEKLFF TGTGCCAGCAGCCAGGGACAGATTGGGACTAATGAAAAACTGTTTTTT
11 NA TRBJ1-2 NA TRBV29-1 CSVSYDYGYTF TGCAGCGTTTCGTATGACTATGGCTACACCTTC
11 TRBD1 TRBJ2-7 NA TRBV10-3 CAISQTGEQYF TGTGCCATCAGCCAGACAGGGGAGCAGTACTTC
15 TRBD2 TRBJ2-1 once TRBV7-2 CASSLGTSGRLQQFF TGTGCCAGCAGCTTAGGGACTAGCGGGCGGTTGCAGCAGTTCTTC
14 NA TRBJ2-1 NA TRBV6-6 CASSLTGGRNEQFF TGTGCCAGCAGCCTCACTGGGGGCCGGAATGAGCAGTTCTTC
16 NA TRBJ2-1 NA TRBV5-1 CASSLDASGLRGEQFF TGCGCCAGCAGCTTGGATGCTTCGGGACTCCGGGGGGAGCAGTTCTTC
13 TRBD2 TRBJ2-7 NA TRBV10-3 CAMTSGGLYEQYF TGTGCCATGACTAGCGGGGGTCTCTACGAGCAGTACTTC
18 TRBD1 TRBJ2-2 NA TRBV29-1 CSVARWRDRGTLTGELFF TGCAGCGTCGCGAGATGGCGGGACAGGGGCACCCTCACCGGGGAGCTGTTTTTT
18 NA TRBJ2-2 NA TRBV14 CASSQDIRTTGSTGELFF TGTGCCAGCAGCCAAGATATAAGGACCACCGGGAGCACCGGGGAGCTGTTTTTT
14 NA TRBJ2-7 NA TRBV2 CASSERRAVHEQYF TGTGCCAGCAGTGAAAGGAGGGCAGTGCACGAGCAGTACTTC
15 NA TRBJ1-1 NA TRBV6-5 CASSYQQGMNTEAFF TGTGCCAGCAGTTACCAGCAAGGGATGAACACTGAAGCTTTCTTT
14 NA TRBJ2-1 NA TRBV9 CASSVTDSYNEQFF TGTGCCAGCAGCGTTACGGATTCCTACAATGAGCAGTTCTTC
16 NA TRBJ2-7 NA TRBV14 CASSQAQGVRVYEQYF TGTGCCAGCAGCCAAGCCCAGGGAGTCAGGGTTTACGAGCAGTACTTC
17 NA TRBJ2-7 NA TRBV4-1 CASSQDSSPGGLYEQYF TGCGCCAGCAGCCAAGATTCTTCCCCCGGTGGTTTATACGAGCAGTACTTC
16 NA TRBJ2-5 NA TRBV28 CASSSWAGGSGETQYF TGTGCCAGCAGTAGTTGGGCCGGGGGCTCTGGAGAGACCCAGTACTTC
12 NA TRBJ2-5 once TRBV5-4 CASSPRSETQYF TGTGCCAGCAGCCCCCGTTCAGAGACCCAGTACTTC
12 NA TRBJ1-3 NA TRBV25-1 CASSTNGRTIYF TGTGCCAGCAGTACAAACGGGAGAACCATATATTTT
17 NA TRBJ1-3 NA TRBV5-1 CASSLAPPTDSGNTIYF TGCGCCAGCAGCTTGGCTCCCCCGACAGACTCTGGAAACACCATATATTTT
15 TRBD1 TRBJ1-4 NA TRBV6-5 CASSPQGATNEKLFF TGTGCCAGCAGTCCACAGGGGGCAACTAATGAAAAACTGTTTTTT
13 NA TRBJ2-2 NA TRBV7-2 CASTWERIGELFF TGTGCCAGCACTTGGGAGCGGATCGGGGAGCTGTTTTTT
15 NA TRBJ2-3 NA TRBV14 CASSQFRATTDTQYF TGTGCCAGCAGCCAATTCCGGGCGACCACAGATACGCAGTATTTT